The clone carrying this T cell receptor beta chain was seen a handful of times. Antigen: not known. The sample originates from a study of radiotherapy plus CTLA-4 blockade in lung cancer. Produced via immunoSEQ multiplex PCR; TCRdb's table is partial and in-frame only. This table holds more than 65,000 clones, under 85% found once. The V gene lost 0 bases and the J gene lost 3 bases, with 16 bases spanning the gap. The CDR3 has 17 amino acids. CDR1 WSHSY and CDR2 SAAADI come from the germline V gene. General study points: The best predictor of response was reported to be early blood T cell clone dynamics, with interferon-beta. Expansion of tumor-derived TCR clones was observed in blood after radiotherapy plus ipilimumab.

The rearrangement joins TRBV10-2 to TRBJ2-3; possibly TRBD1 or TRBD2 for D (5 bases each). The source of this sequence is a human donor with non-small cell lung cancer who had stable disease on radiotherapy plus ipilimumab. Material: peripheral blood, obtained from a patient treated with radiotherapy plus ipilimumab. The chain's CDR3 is CASSESRSQGGTDTQYF. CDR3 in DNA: TGCGCCAGCAGTGAGTCGAGGTCTCAGGGCGGGACAGATACGCAGTATTTT.